The rows below give T cell receptor beta chains drawn from one sample of a study of CD8 T cells in ankylosing spondylitis. TCRdb used MiXCR to reprocess the 5' RACE reads, holding one entry per CDR3 protein. The table has about 400,000 distinct CDR3 sequences, under 25% seen once; the top ten hold approximately 15%. Source material: blood, either unsorted or a sorted T cell fraction (not recorded which). Receptors were obtained from a male donor with ankylosing spondylitis. CDR3s include the opening cysteine and the closing phenylalanine or tryptophan. A row's size may be missing; if present it is once, few, many or a size class.

abundance: NA
j_gene: TRBJ2-7
v_gene: TRBV29-1
CDR3aa: CSALKGTTSSYEQYF

abundance: NA
j_gene: TRBJ1-6
v_gene: TRBV4-2
CDR3aa: CASSQDWDGNSPLHF

abundance: NA
j_gene: TRBJ1-6
v_gene: TRBV9
CDR3aa: CASSVSSYNSPLHF

abundance: NA
j_gene: TRBJ1-2
v_gene: TRBV6-4
CDR3aa: CASRAEPGLWGYTF

abundance: NA
j_gene: TRBJ2-2
v_gene: TRBV29-1
CDR3aa: CSVEDYAGTENTGELFF

abundance: NA
j_gene: TRBJ1-5
v_gene: TRBV19
CDR3aa: CASSTTGGHQPQHF

abundance: once
j_gene: TRBJ2-7
v_gene: TRBV2
CDR3aa: CASSELTRAGGYF

abundance: few
j_gene: TRBJ2-3
v_gene: TRBV14
CDR3aa: CASSPILGGGSSDTQYF

abundance: few
j_gene: TRBJ2-1
v_gene: TRBV4-3
CDR3aa: CASSQSLTGGHEQFF

abundance: many
j_gene: TRBJ2-7
v_gene: TRBV28
CDR3aa: CASRRSGSGHEQYF

abundance: few
j_gene: TRBJ2-7
v_gene: TRBV18
CDR3aa: CASSQDWAYEQYF

abundance: few
j_gene: TRBJ2-3
v_gene: TRBV20-1
CDR3aa: CSARAQAGVADTQYF

abundance: NA
j_gene: TRBJ2-7
v_gene: TRBV5-6
CDR3aa: CASSWTDRARGEQYF

abundance: NA
j_gene: TRBJ1-6
v_gene: TRBV2
CDR3aa: CASSEEQGYSPLHF

abundance: few
j_gene: TRBJ2-2
v_gene: TRBV14
CDR3aa: CASSSFRTGRFTGELFF

abundance: NA
j_gene: TRBJ2-1
v_gene: TRBV5-1
CDR3aa: CASSLDGTSGKSEQFF

abundance: NA
j_gene: TRBJ2-6
v_gene: TRBV5-1
CDR3aa: CASSSGQERDLFSGANVLTF

abundance: NA
j_gene: TRBJ2-3
v_gene: TRBV24-1
CDR3aa: CATSGATDTQYF

abundance: NA
j_gene: TRBJ1-2
v_gene: TRBV7-2
CDR3aa: CASSLAQAYGYTF

abundance: NA
j_gene: TRBJ2-7
v_gene: TRBV14
CDR3aa: CASSQGLASSYEQYF

abundance: NA
j_gene: TRBJ2-2
v_gene: TRBV20-1
CDR3aa: CSAGSSGNSGELFF

abundance: few
j_gene: TRBJ2-3
v_gene: TRBV7-9
CDR3aa: CASSLDGPYPYF

abundance: NA
j_gene: TRBJ1-3
v_gene: TRBV27
CDR3aa: CASSSRGGRHSGNTIYF

abundance: NA
j_gene: TRBJ1-5
v_gene: TRBV7-8
CDR3aa: CASSLIRAQDQPQHF

abundance: NA
j_gene: TRBJ2-1
v_gene: TRBV5-1
CDR3aa: CASTFPTLGEQFF

abundance: NA
j_gene: TRBJ1-5
v_gene: TRBV7-2
CDR3aa: CASSLKVGNQPQHF

abundance: NA
j_gene: TRBJ2-6
v_gene: TRBV4-1
CDR3aa: CASSQRETNSGANVLTF

abundance: NA
j_gene: TRBJ2-4
v_gene: TRBV12-3/TRBV12-4
CDR3aa: CASSFLAGGNIQYF